Below are 6 T cell receptor beta chains sequenced from a single sample in a study of cytomegalovirus exposure and HLA in healthy donors. PCR used 60 Vbeta primers and 13 Jbeta primers. Profiled with immunoSEQ multiplex PCR; TCRdb holds only in-frame clones, not every one. The top ten hold around 0.98% of the sample, which has approximately 190,000 clones, 87% seen once. Sequenced material: PBMCs. The receptor set was obtained from a boy aged 2 to 9 in good health and CMV-seronegative.

The chain has TRBV7-9 and TRBJ1-5, with 12 bases aligning to TRBD1. Germline CDR1 SEHNR, CDR2 FQNEAQ (reference sequence). J was trimmed by 8 bases and V by 4 bases; bases with no gene match: 9. There are 16 residues in the CDR3. The CDR3 bases are TGTGCCAGCAGCTCCGGGACAGGGGGCGAGGGGGAGCCCCAGCATTTT. This gives the protein CASSSGTGGEGEPQHF.

The gene calls are TRBV9 and TRBJ2-1; weak D call: TRBD2 (5 bases). Germline V gene sequence: CDR1 SGDLS, CDR2 YYNGEE. This CDR3 is 17 amino acids long. V gave up 6 bases and J gave up 8 bases, with 27 bases separating them. The CDR3 reads CASTSDEFLGERHEQFF. DNA of the CDR3: TGTGCCAGCACATCGGACGAATTTCTGGGAGAACGGCATGAGCAGTTCTTC. Full variable domain (outside the CDR3, taken from reference TRBV9 and TRBJ2-1): DSGVTQTPKHLITATGQRVTLRCSPRSGDLSVYWYQQSLDQGLQFLIQYYNGEERAKGNILERFSAQQFPDLHSELNLSSLELGDSALYFCASTSDEFLGERHEQFFGPGTRLTVL.

The chain recombines TRBV5-1 with TRBJ2-2; TRBD1 matches at 11 bases. From germline, CDR1 is SGHRS and CDR2 YFSETQ. This CDR3 has 15 residues. The trim removed 4 bases at V and 7 bases at J, leaving 6 bases unmatched. The CDR3 DNA reads TGCGCCAGCAGCGCCGGACAGGGGGCGATCGGGGAGCTGTTTTTT. The encoded protein is CASSAGQGAIGELFF.

V gene TRBV18 combines with J gene TRBJ2-3; TRBD1 is a possible D gene (5 bases). This CDR3 has 14 amino acids. The germline gives CDR1 KGHSH, CDR2 LQKENI. Trimming stripped 4 bases from V and 0 bases from J, with 8 bases between. The CDR3 coding sequence is TGTGCCAGCTCACTCAGGGAAAGCACAGATACGCAGTATTTT. This gives the protein CASSLRESTDTQYF.

The rearrangement uses TRBV9 and TRBJ1-4, with no clear D. Trimming removed 4 bases from V and 0 bases from J, with 7 bases in between. The CDR3 spans 14 residues. Germline V gene lookup returns CDR1 SGDLS and CDR2 YYNGEE. As DNA, the CDR3 is TGTGCCAGCAGCCCCGAGGCAACTAATGAAAAACTGTTTTTT. Its translation: CASSPEATNEKLFF.

The chain recombines TRBV29-1 with TRBJ1-1; D call uncertain. The germline V gene has CDR1 SQVTM and CDR2 ANQGSEA. The CDR3 runs to 13 residues. CDR3 sequence reads: CSFDTGMGTEAFF. As DNA, the CDR3 is TGCAGTTTCGATACGGGGATGGGCACTGAAGCTTTCTTT.